This is a list of T cell receptor beta chains from one sample in a study of T cells in tuberculosis. Measured with immunoSEQ multiplex PCR; TCRdb has only the in-frame clones, and not every one. Found here are about 41,000 clones, 95% of them singletons; the top ten hold about 3.7%. The sample consisted of PBMCs. Source of these receptors: a donor between 10 and 35 years old with latent tuberculosis or without tuberculosis infection. The CDR3 runs from the conserved cysteine through the conserved F or W. A D gene is named only where the DNA matches it firmly. Where a row states a size, it is once, few, many or the class of an expanded clone; other rows omit it.

cdr3_aa cdr3_nt j_call d_call clone_size v_call
CASSVGTSGPTDTQYF TGTGCCAGCAGCGTAGGAACTAGCGGGCCCACAGATACGCAGTATTTT TRBJ2-3 TRBD2 - TRBV9
CAWSRNPDRGTGNTIYF TGTGCCTGGAGTCGCAATCCGGACAGGGGGACTGGAAACACCATATATTTT TRBJ1-3 TRBD1 - TRBV30
CASRDRNTEAFF TGTGCCAGCAGAGACAGGAACACTGAAGCTTTCTTT TRBJ1-1 - - TRBV28
CASSLSVGAYNSPLHF TGTGCCAGCAGCTTATCGGTAGGGGCCTATAATTCACCCCTCCACTTT TRBJ1-6 - - TRBV7-2
CASSAERGQTEAFF TGTGCCAGCAGTGCCGAGAGGGGGCAAACTGAAGCTTTCTTT TRBJ1-1 TRBD1 once TRBV25-1
CAGRDRGAQPQHF TGTGCCGGCCGGGACAGGGGGGCTCAGCCCCAGCATTTT TRBJ1-5 TRBD1 - TRBV28
CASSRLIYEQYF TGTGCCAGCAGCAGGCTTATCTACGAGCAGTACTTC TRBJ2-7 - - TRBV6-1
CASSRGQARTLGSPLHF TGTGCCAGCAGCCGAGGACAGGCCCGAACCCTAGGATCACCCCTCCACTTT TRBJ1-6 TRBD1 - TRBV7-6
CASSLEQGREETQYF TGCGCCAGCAGCCTAGAACAGGGTCGGGAAGAGACCCAGTACTTC TRBJ2-5 - once TRBV5-1
CASRHSQGAGNTIYF TGCGCCAGCAGGCACTCACAGGGGGCTGGAAACACCATATATTTT TRBJ1-3 TRBD1 - TRBV5-1
CASSERPSPGGNTIYF TGTGCCAGCTCGGAAAGACCCAGCCCGGGAGGAAACACCATATATTTT TRBJ1-3 - once TRBV18
CARISKTGGIGPFGYTF TGTGCCAGGATTTCGAAGACAGGGGGTATTGGTCCGTTTGGCTACACCTTC TRBJ1-2 TRBD1 - TRBV28
CAWVPFRDRVSHLNTEAFF TGTGCCTGGGTCCCCTTCCGGGACAGGGTGTCTCATTTGAACACTGAAGCTTTCTTT TRBJ1-1 TRBD1 few TRBV30
CASSWGQVTYEQYF TGTGCCAGCAGCTGGGGACAGGTAACCTACGAGCAGTACTTC TRBJ2-7 TRBD1 once TRBV5-6
CASSHATSDEQFF TGCGCCAGCAGCCACGCCACTTCGGATGAGCAGTTCTTC TRBJ2-1 - - TRBV4-1
CASSSLAGGRYEQFF TGTGCCAGCAGTTCCTTAGCGGGGGGGCGTTATGAGCAGTTCTTC TRBJ2-1 TRBD2 - TRBV27
CASSHQNAVSGNTIYF TGTGCCAGCAGCCACCAAAACGCGGTCTCTGGAAACACCATATATTTT TRBJ1-3 - - TRBV14
CASSLTGLLNTEAFF TGTGCCAGCAGCCTGACAGGGCTACTGAACACTGAAGCTTTCTTT TRBJ1-1 TRBD1 - TRBV7-3
CASSPRFPQGPGSGGEAFF TGTGCCAGCAGCCCCCGTTTTCCCCAAGGACCGGGCTCAGGGGGGGAAGCTTTCTTT TRBJ1-1 TRBD1 - TRBV7-8
CASSPYGGDTEAFF TGTGCCAGCAGTCCCTACGGAGGGGACACTGAAGCTTTCTTT TRBJ1-1 - - TRBV6-1
CASSLIRAPQGETQYF TGTGCCAGCAGCTTAATTAGGGCCCCGCAGGGAGAGACCCAGTACTTC TRBJ2-5 - once TRBV7-2
CACRDRFSGANVLTF TGTGCCTGCCGGGACAGATTCTCTGGGGCCAACGTCCTGACTTTC TRBJ2-6 TRBD1 - TRBV30
CASSLARDSGSNEQFF TGTGCCAGCAGCTTGGCGCGGGACTCAGGTTCTAATGAGCAGTTCTTC TRBJ2-1 - - TRBV5-6
CASSIFSLDEQFF TGTGCCAGTAGTATATTCTCACTAGATGAGCAGTTCTTC TRBJ2-1 - - TRBV19
CASSVDFGTPSGYTF TGTGCCAGCAGCGTAGACTTTGGGACACCCTCTGGCTACACCTTC TRBJ1-2 - once TRBV9
CASSLEGGNQPQHF TGCGCCAGCAGCTTGGAGGGGGGGAATCAGCCCCAGCATTTT TRBJ1-5 - - TRBV5-1
CASSGTSGGRNQETQYF TGTGCCAGCAGTGGGACTAGCGGGGGCCGGAACCAAGAGACCCAGTACTTC TRBJ2-5 TRBD2 - TRBV25-1
CAWNGGNEQYF TGTGCCTGGAACGGGGGGAATGAGCAGTACTTC TRBJ2-7 TRBD2 - TRBV30
CASSSRTGTGTPEAFF TGTGCCAGCAGCTCAAGAACCGGGACAGGGACTCCTGAAGCTTTCTTT TRBJ1-1 TRBD1 - TRBV5-5
CASTRTGYEQYF TGTGCCAGCACCCGCACAGGATACGAGCAGTACTTC TRBJ2-7 - - TRBV28
CSLRGAGDTQYF TGCAGCCTAAGGGGCGCCGGAGATACGCAGTATTTT TRBJ2-3 - - TRBV29-1
CASSATSPGEMNTEAFF TGTGCCAGCAGTGCCACCTCTCCGGGAGAAATGAACACTGAAGCTTTCTTT TRBJ1-1 - - TRBV25-1
CAWSHREPYEQYF TGTGCCTGGAGTCACAGGGAACCATACGAGCAGTACTTC TRBJ2-7 - - TRBV30
CACLPPDISIYGYTF TGTGCCTGCCTGCCCCCGGACATCAGCATTTATGGCTACACCTTC TRBJ1-2 - - TRBV30
CASSSGQPGPNTIYF TGTGCCAGCAGCTCGGGACAGCCTGGACCAAACACCATATATTTT TRBJ1-3 TRBD1 - TRBV7-3
CSVAGTGAPYEQYF TGCAGCGTTGCCGGGACAGGGGCTCCCTACGAGCAGTACTTC TRBJ2-7 TRBD1 - TRBV29-1
CASSLRQGASGNTIYF TGTGCCAGCAGCTTGCGACAGGGGGCTAGTGGAAACACCATATATTTT TRBJ1-3 TRBD1 - TRBV5-4
CASSQEAWDTSYEQYF TGCGCCAGCAGCCAAGAGGCCTGGGACACCTCCTACGAGCAGTACTTC TRBJ2-7 - - TRBV4-3
CASSDVSANYGYTF TGTGCCAGCAGTGACGTATCAGCTAACTATGGCTACACCTTC TRBJ1-2 - - TRBV6-1
CASTLGGGNQPQHF TGTGCCAGTACCTTAGGGGGTGGCAATCAGCCCCAGCATTTT TRBJ1-5 - once TRBV28
CASLNRSRDTLDMAPLHF TGTGCCAGTCTGAACCGGTCCAGGGACACCCTCGACATGGCGCCCCTCCACTTT TRBJ1-6 - - TRBV19
CAWIRGENSPLHF TGTGCCTGGATTCGGGGGGAAAATTCACCCCTCCACTTT TRBJ1-6 - once TRBV30
CASSVGSQGAFSGGYTF TGTGCCAGCAGCGTAGGTTCGCAGGGGGCGTTTTCGGGTGGCTACACCTTC TRBJ1-2 TRBD1 - TRBV9
CASSPGTRTTYEQYF TGTGCCAGCAGCCCTGGAACTCGAACTACCTACGAGCAGTACTTC TRBJ2-7 - - TRBV5-6
CASSLAQAHNEQFF TGTGCCAGCAGCTTAGCCCAGGCCCACAATGAGCAGTTCTTC TRBJ2-1 - - TRBV11-2
CASSPSLPGTSLRSPLHF TGCGCCAGCAGCCCCTCGTTACCCGGGACATCCCTGAGGTCACCCCTCCACTTT TRBJ1-6 - - TRBV5-1
CASSPLWGGDYGYTF TGTGCCAGCAGCCCCCTCTGGGGGGGTGACTATGGCTACACCTTC TRBJ1-2 - - TRBV9
CASSEKGQHSYNEQFF TGTGCCAGCAGTGAAAAGGGACAGCACTCCTACAATGAGCAGTTCTTC TRBJ2-1 TRBD1 - TRBV25-1
CASSLVTSGGSDEQFF TGCGCCAGCAGCTTGGTGACTAGCGGGGGTTCTGATGAGCAGTTCTTC TRBJ2-1 TRBD2 - TRBV5-1
CASSQDGGARHNQPQHF TGCGCCAGCAGCCAAGATGGAGGGGCCAGGCACAATCAGCCCCAGCATTTT TRBJ1-5 - - TRBV4-1
CAISGEGSTEAFF TGTGCCATCTCAGGGGAGGGGAGCACTGAAGCTTTCTTT TRBJ1-1 - - TRBV10-3
CASSSRQGKNYEQYF TGTGCCAGTAGTTCCCGACAGGGAAAAAACTACGAGCAGTACTTC TRBJ2-7 TRBD1 - TRBV19